The present T cell receptor beta chain was sequenced within a study of T-cell memory formation after mild COVID-19. Overall study: Across donors, TCR clusters were largely donor specific.

This clonotype was seen ten or more times. Antigen: not known. General study results and limits: Contracting clones, day 15 to 85, had balanced CD4/CD8, and later expanders favored CD4+.

Each CDR3 protein is one row after TCRdb ran MiXCR on the 5' RACE reads. The sample gives fewer than 650,000 distinct CDR3 sequences, roughly 17% of which show up once; roughly 8% is in the top ten. Between the trimmed V and J ends, which lost 4 bases and 4 bases, there was a span of 8 bases. The CDR3 is made up of 14 amino acids. The germline V gene encodes CDR1 MNHEY and CDR2 SMNVEV (reference sequence). This receptor was obtained from an adult woman who had mild COVID-19 (a few samples of this study predate the infection). Cell type and time point are not known. The material sequenced was PBMCs or a T cell subset sorted from them (not recorded which). The genes are TRBV27 and TRBJ2-6; D is unresolved. The CDR3 protein is CASSSSSGANVLTF. CDR3 bases: TGTGCCAGCAGTTCAAGCTCCGGGGCCAACGTCCTGACTTTC. Supplemented by reference TRBV27 and TRBJ2-6, the full variable domain reads EAQVTQNPRYLITVTGKKLTVTCSQNMNHEYMSWYRQDPGLGLRQIYYSMNVEVTDKGDVPEGYKVSRKEKRNFPLILESPSPNQTSLYFCASSSSSGANVLTFGAGSRLTVL.